This T cell receptor (beta chain) originates from a study of T cell responses to AZD1222 COVID-19 vaccine. This clone has just one count. Profiled with immunoSEQ multiplex PCR; TCRdb holds only in-frame clones, not every one. The repertoire holds 150,000 to 200,000 clones, with 85% to 90% as singletons. CDR1 is SGHTS and CDR2 is YDEGEE in the germline V gene. Trimming at V came to 0 bases and at J to 3 bases, leaving 0 bases not matched to a gene. The CDR3 has 13 residues. The origin of this receptor is an adult who received the AZD1222 COVID-19 vaccine. The chain carries TRBV5-8 and TRBJ2-7, with TRBD1 matching 7 bases. The starting material was peripheral blood, obtained 28 days after the second AZD1222 dose. The chain's CDR3 is CASSLGTGYEQYF. CDR3 DNA sequence: TGTGCCAGCAGCTTGGGGACAGGCTACGAGCAGTACTTC.